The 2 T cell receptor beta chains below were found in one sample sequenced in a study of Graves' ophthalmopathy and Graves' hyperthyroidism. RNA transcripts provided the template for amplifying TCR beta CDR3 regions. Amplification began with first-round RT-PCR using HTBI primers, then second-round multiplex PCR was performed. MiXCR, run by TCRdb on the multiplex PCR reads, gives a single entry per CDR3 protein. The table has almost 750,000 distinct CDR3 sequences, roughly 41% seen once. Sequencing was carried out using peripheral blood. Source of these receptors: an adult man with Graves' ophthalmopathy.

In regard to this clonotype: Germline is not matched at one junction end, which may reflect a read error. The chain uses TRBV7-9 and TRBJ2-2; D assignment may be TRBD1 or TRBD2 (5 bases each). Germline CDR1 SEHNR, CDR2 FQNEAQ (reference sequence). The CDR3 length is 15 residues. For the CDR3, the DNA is TGCGCCAGCAGCCTCCGGGACGGAGACACCGAGGAGCTGTTTTTT. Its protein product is CASSLRDGDTEELFF.

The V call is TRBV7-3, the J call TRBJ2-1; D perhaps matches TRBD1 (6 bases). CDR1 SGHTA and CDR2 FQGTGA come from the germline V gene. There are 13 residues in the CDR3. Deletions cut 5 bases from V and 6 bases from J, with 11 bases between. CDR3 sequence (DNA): TGTGCCAGCAGCCGACAACAGGGCAATGAGCAGTTCTTC. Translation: CASSRQQGNEQFF.